The T cell receptor beta chain described here comes from a study of memory CD4+ T cells and cytomegalovirus serostatus. Overall study context: Healthy Belgian adult donors included under ten CMV-positive and approximately 25 CMV-negative people.

V was cut by 1 base and J by 7 bases, with 11 bases left in between. CDR1 is MNHEY, CDR2 SVGAGI, per germline. The CDR3 has 14 amino acids. TCRdb's table, derived via immunoSEQ multiplex PCR, lists solely in-frame clones and lacks some. The table shows over 45,000 clones, with over 80% occurring only once. On this clone itself: The antigen is undetermined.

The sort gate was single viable CD3+CD4+CD8-CD45RO+ cells for memory CD4+ T cells. Positive selection with CD4 microbeads enriched total CD4+ T cells. Study conclusions and caveats: About two fifths of the roughly 160 known CMV-associated TCRbeta sequences appeared in CD4+ memory.

This clonotype was obtained from an adult in good health and CMV-seronegative. The chain has TRBV6-5 and TRBJ2-1, with D possibly being TRBD2 (5 bases). What was sequenced was memory CD4+ T cells from blood. The CDR3 here is CASSYYASWNEQFF. DNA of the CDR3: TGTGCCAGCAGTTACTACGCTAGCTGGAATGAGCAGTTCTTC.